The sequence of this T cell receptor beta chain was determined in a study of PD-L1 blockade in urothelial cancer. This table comes from immunoSEQ multiplex PCR, and its TCRdb copy is limited to in-frame clones, with some not included. The sample consists of 55,000 to 70,000 clones, approximately 80% of them appearing once. Trimming stripped 8 bases from V and 5 bases from J, with 9 bases between. This CDR3 has 11 residues. CDR1 is WSHSY, CDR2 SAAADI, per germline. The source is a man between 65 and 85 years old with urothelial cancer. Material: PBMCs, obtained around atezolizumab (anti-PD-L1) treatment. V and J are TRBV10-2 and TRBJ2-5; D is possibly TRBD2 (5 bases). The CDR3 nucleotides are TGCGCCAGCCGAGGCGGGGAGACCCAGTACTTC. Protein product: CASRGGETQYF.